This T cell receptor (beta chain) came from a study of T cells after yellow fever vaccination. Whole-study findings and limits: A weaker but faster secondary response was observed, peaking on day 5 versus 15.

This CDR3 has 14 amino acids. The V segment lost 3 bases and the J segment 6 bases; nucleotides outside the gene matches: 2. Germline V lookup: CDR1 SGHAT, CDR2 FQNNGV. About this clonotype itself: Its antigen is unknown.

TCRdb re-derived calls from the 5' RACE reads in MiXCR, one entry per CDR3 protein. The profile shows some 320,000 distinct CDR3 sequences, about 10% of them singletons. This clonotype originated in a man aged 18 to 29 who received the YFV17D yellow fever vaccine. Source: CD4+ T cells sorted from PBMCs, taken 45 days after the yellow fever booster vaccination. The chain joins TRBV11-2 to TRBJ2-5; 12 bases match TRBD2. CDR3 bases: TGTGCCAGCAGCTTCACTAGCGGGGGGAAGACCCAGTACTTC. It encodes CASSFTSGGKTQYF. The complete variable domain, with remaining parts taken from reference TRBV11-2 and TRBJ2-5, reads EAGVAQSPRYKIIEKRQSVAFWCNPISGHATLYWYQQILGQGPKLLIQFQNNGVVDDSQLPKDRFSAERLKGVDSTLKIQPAKLEDSAVYLCASSFTSGGKTQYFGPGTRLLVL.